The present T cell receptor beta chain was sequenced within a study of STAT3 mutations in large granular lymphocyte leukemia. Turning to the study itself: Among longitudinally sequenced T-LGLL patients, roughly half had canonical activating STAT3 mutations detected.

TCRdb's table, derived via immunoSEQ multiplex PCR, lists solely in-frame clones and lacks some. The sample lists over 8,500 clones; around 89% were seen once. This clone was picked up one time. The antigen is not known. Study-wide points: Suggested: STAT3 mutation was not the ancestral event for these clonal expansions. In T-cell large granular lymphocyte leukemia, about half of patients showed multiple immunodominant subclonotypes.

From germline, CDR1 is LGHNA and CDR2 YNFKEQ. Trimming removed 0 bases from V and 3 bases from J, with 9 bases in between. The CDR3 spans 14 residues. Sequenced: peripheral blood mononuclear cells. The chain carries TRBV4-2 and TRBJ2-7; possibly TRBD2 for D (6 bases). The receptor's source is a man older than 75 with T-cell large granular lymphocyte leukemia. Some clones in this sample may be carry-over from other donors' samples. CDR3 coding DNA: TGTGCCAGCAGCCAAGATCGACTAGTCTACGAGCAGTACTTC. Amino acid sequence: CASSQDRLVYEQYF.